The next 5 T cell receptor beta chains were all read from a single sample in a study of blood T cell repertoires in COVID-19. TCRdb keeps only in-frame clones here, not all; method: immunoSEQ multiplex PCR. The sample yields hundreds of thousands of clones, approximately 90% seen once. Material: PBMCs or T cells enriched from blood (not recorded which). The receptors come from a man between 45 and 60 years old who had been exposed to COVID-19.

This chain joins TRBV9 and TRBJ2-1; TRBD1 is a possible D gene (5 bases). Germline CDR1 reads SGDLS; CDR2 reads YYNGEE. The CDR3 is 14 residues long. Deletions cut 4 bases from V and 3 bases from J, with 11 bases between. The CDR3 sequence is CASSPRTSYNEQFF. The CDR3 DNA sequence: TGTGCCAGCAGCCCGCGGACAAGCTACAATGAGCAGTTCTTC.

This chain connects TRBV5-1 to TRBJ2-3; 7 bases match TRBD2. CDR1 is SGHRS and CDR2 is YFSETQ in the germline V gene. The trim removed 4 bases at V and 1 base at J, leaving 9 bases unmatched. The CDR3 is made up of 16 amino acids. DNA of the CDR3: TGCGCCAGCAGCCTTCCGGGGGGAGGGGGCACAGATACGCAGTATTTT. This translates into CASSLPGGGGTDTQYF.

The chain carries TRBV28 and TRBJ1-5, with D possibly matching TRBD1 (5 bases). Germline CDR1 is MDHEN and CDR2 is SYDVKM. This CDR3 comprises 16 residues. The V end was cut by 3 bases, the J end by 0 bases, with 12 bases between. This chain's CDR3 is CASSFSDRHSNQPQHF. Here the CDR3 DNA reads TGTGCCAGCAGTTTTTCTGACAGACATAGCAATCAGCCCCAGCATTTT. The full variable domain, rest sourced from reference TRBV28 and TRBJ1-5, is DVKVTQSSRYLVKRTGEKVFLECVQDMDHENMFWYRQDPGLGLRLIYFSYDVKMKEKGDIPEGYSVSREKKERFSLILESASTNQTSMYLCASSFSDRHSNQPQHFGDGTRLSIL.

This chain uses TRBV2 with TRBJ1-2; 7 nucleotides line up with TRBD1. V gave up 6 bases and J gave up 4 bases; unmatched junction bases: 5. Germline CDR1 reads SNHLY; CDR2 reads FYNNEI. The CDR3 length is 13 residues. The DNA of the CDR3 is TGTGCCAGCAGAGAGACAGGGATCTATGGCTACACCTTC. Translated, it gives CASRETGIYGYTF.

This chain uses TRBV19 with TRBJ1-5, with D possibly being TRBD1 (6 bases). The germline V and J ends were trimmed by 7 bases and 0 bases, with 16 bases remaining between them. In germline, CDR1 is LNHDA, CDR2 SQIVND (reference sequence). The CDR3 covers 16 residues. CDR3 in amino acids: CASIKTGDYSNQPQHF. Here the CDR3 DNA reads TGTGCCAGTATTAAGACAGGAGATTATAGCAATCAGCCCCAGCATTTT.